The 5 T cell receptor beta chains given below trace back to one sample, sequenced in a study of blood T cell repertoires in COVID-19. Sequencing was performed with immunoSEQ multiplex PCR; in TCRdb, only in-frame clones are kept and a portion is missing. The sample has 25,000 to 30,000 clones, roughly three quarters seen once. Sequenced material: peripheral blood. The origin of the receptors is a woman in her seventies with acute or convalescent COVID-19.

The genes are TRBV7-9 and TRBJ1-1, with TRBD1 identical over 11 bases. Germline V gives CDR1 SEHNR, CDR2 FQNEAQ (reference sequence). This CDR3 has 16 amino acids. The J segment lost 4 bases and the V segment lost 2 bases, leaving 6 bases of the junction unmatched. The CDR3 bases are TGTGCCAGCAGCTTACCCGGACAGGGGGCGACCACTGAAGCTTTCTTT. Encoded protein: CASSLPGQGATTEAFF.

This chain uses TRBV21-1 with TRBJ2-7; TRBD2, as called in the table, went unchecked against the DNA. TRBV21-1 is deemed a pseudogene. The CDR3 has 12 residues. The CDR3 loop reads CASSKGGNEQYF. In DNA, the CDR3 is TGTGCCAGCAGCAAAGGAGGGAACGAGCAGTACTTC.

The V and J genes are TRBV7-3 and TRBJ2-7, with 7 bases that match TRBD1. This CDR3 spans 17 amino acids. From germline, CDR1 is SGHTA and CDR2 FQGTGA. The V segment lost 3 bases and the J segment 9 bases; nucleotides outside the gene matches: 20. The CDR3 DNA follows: TGTGCCAGCAGCTTTGGTTCCACCGGGACAGTCCCTTTGCCGCAGTACTTC. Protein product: CASSFGSTGTVPLPQYF. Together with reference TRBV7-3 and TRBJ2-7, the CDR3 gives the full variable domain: GAGVSQTPSNKVTEKGKYVELRCDPISGHTALYWYRQSLGQGPEFLIYFQGTGAADDSGLPNDRFFAVRPEGSVSTLKIQRTERGDSAVYLCASSFGSTGTVPLPQYFGPGTRLTVT.

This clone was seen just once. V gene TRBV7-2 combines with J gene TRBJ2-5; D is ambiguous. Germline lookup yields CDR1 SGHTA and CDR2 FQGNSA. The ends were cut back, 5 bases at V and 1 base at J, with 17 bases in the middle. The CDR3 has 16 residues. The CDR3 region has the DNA TGTGCCAGCAGCGATTTGTCAGGTTCTGGCCAAGAGACCCAGTACTTC. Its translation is CASSDLSGSGQETQYF.

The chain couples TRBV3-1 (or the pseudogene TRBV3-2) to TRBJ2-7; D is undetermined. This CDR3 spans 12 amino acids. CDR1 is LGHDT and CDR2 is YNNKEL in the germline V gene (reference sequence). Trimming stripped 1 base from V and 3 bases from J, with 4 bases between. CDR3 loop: CASSQVVYEQYF. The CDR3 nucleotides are TGTGCCAGCAGCCAAGTCGTCTACGAGCAGTACTTC.